This TCR beta chain was identified during a study of vaccination and CD4 T cells after COVID-19. About the study: The stimulus for the cells was overlapping spike peptides derived from SARS-CoV-2, HCoV-NL63, HCoV-OC43 and HCoV-229E.

The sample's treatment: roughly 11-day PBMC culture with coronavirus spike peptide pools or control peptides (ViraFEST assay). Collection of the unexposed donor's CD4+ T cells took place before the COVID-19 pandemic (2011-2018). This clonotype was observed a single time. The antigen is not known. The study's findings and limits: Convalescent patients showed a median approximately 83% of reactive clones that were seen only post-vaccination. Apart from involving relatively few convalescent patients, the work omitted early post-infection timepoints.

Cultured CD4+ T-cell DNA underwent Oncomine TCR Beta short-read sequencing. Genomic DNA from cultured CD4+ T cells was extracted. Via MiXCR, TCRdb re-called the PCR reads, giving one row per CDR3 protein. In the table there are 9,500 to 14,000 distinct CDR3 sequences, about 40% of which are singletons. The CDR3 consists of 14 residues. V shed 6 bases and J 2 bases; nucleotides not matched to a gene: 5. The germline CDR1 and CDR2 sequences are SGHNT and YENEEA. The rearrangement uses TRBV11-3 and TRBJ2-7; 9 bases map to TRBD1. Material for sequencing was CD4+ T cells from blood, cultured in vitro. The TCR was taken from a human donor in good health. Here the CDR3 reads CASSLGTGPYEQYF. The CDR3 bases are TGTGCCAGCAGTCTCGGGACAGGGCCCTACGAGCAGTACTTC.